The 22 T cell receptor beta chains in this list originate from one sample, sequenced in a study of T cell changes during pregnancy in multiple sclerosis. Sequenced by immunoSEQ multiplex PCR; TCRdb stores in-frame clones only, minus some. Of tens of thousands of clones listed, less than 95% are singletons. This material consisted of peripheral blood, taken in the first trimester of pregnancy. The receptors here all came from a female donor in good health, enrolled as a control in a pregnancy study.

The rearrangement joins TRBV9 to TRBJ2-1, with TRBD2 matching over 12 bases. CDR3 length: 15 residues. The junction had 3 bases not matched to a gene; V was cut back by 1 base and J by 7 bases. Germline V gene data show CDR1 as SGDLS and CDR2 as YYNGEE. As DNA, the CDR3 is TGTGCCAGCAGCGTACGACTAGCGGGGGAGAATGAGCAGTTCTTC. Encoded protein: CASSVRLAGENEQFF.

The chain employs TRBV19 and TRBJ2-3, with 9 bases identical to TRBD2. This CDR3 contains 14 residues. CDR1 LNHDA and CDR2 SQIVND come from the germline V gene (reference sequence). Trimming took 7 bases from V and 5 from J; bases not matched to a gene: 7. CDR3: CASKTGLARDTQYF. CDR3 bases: TGTGCCAGTAAAACGGGACTAGCCCGAGATACGCAGTATTTT.

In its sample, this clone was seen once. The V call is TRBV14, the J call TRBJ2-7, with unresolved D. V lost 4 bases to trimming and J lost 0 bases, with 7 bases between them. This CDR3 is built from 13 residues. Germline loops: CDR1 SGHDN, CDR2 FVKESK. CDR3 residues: CASSRASSYEQYF. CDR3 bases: TGTGCCAGCAGCCGGGCGAGCTCCTACGAGCAGTACTTC.

CDR3 in DNA: TGTGCCAGCAGCTTAGCTAGTCCCAGCGTTGTCTATGGCTACACCTTC. It yields the protein CASSLASPSVVYGYTF. V is TRBV7-9 and J is TRBJ1-2; D uncertain. Germline CDR1 is SEHNR and CDR2 is FQNEAQ (reference sequence). The CDR3 is 16 residues long. V was shortened by 0 bases and J by 4 bases, with 15 bases between the two germline ends.

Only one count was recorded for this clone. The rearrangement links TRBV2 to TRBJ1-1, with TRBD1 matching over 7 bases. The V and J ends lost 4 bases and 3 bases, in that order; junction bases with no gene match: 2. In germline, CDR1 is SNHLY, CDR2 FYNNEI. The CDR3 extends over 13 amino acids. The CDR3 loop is CASSGQGDTEAFF. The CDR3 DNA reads TGTGCCAGCAGTGGACAGGGCGACACTGAAGCTTTCTTT. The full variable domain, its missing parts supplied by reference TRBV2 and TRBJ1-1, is EPEVTQTPSHQVTQMGQEVILRCVPISNHLYFYWYRQILGQKVEFLVSFYNNEISEKSEIFDDQFSVERPDGSNFTLKIRSTKLEDSAMYFCASSGQGDTEAFFGQGTRLTVV.

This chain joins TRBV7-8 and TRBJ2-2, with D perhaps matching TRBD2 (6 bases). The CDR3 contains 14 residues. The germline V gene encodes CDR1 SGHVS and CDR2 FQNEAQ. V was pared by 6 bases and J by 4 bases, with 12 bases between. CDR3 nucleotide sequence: TGTGCCAGCAGACCGACTAGACCCACCGGGGAGCTGTTTTTT. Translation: CASRPTRPTGELFF.

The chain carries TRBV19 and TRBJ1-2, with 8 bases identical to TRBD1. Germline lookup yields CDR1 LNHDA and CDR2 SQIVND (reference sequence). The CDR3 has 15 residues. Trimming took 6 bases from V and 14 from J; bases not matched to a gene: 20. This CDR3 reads CASRSGDPGQGEVTF. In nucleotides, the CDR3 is TGTGCCAGTAGGAGTGGGGATCCTGGACAGGGTGAAGTGACCTTC.

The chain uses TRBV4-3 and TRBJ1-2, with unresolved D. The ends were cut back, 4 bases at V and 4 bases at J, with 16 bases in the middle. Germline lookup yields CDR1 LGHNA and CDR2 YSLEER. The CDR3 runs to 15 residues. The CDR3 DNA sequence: TGCGCCAGCAGCCCCCCCCTTGCAGGCTTCTATGGCTACACCTTC. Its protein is CASSPPLAGFYGYTF.

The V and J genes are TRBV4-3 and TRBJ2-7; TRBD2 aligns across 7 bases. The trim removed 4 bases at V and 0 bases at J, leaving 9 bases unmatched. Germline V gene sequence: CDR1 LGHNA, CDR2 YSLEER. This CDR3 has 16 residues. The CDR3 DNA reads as TGCGCCAGCAGCCCTACAGGCGGGAGCGGCTCCTACGAGCAGTACTTC. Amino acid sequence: CASSPTGGSGSYEQYF.

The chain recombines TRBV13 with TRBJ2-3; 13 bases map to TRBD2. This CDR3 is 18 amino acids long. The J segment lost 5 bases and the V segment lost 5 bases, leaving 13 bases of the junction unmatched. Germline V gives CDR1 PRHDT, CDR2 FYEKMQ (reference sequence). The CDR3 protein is CASSATGLAGRSRDTQYF. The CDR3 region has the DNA TGTGCCAGCAGCGCGACGGGACTAGCGGGGCGCTCAAGAGATACGCAGTATTTT.

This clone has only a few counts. In DNA form, the CDR3 reads TGCAGTCCACGGGGGAACTATGGCTACACCTTC. Its protein is CSPRGNYGYTF. The gene calls are TRBV20-1 and TRBJ1-2; tentative D call: TRBD1 (5 bases). With 8 bases removed from V and 2 bases from J, the gap between germline ends came to 9 bases. The CDR3 is 11 amino acids. Germline V gene lookup returns CDR1 DFQATT and CDR2 SNEGSKA (reference sequence).

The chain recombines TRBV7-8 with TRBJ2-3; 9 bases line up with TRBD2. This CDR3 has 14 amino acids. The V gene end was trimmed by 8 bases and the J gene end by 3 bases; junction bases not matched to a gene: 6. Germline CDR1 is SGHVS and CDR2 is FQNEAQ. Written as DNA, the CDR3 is TGTGCCAGCGGCGGGGGGGTAGGGACAGATACGCAGTATTTT. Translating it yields CASGGGVGTDTQYF.

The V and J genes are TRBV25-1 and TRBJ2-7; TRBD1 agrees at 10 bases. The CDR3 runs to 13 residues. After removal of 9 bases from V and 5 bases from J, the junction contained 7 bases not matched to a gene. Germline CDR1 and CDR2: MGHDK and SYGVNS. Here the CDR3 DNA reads TGTGCCAGGAGATCCGACAGGGGGCACGAGCAGTACTTC. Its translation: CARRSDRGHEQYF.

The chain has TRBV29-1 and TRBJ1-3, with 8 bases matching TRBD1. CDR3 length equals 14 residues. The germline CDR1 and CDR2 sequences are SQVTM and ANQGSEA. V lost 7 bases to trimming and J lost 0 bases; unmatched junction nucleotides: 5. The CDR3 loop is CSAGQGLSGNTIYF. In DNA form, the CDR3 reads TGCAGCGCCGGACAGGGCCTCTCTGGAAACACCATATATTTT.

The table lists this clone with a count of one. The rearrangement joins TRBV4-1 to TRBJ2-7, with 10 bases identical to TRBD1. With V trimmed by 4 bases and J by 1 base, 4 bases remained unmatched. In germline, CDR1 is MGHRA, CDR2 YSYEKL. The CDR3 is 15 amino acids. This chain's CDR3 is CASSPTGGKSYEQYF. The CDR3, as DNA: TGCGCCAGCAGCCCGACAGGGGGCAAGTCCTACGAGCAGTACTTC.

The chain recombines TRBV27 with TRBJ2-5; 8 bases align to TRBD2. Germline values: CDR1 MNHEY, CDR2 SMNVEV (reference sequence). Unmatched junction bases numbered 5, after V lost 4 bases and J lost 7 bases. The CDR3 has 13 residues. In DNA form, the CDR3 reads TGTGCCAGCAGTTCTTCCGGGACTAGGACCCAGTACTTC. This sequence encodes CASSSSGTRTQYF.

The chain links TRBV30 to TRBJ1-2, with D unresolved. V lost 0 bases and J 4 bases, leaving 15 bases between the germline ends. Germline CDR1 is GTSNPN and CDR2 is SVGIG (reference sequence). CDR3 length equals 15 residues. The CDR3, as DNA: TGTGCCTGGAGTGTATGGTCCTCTGAGGGCTATGGCTACACCTTC. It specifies CAWSVWSSEGYGYTF. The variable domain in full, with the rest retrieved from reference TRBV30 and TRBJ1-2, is SQTIHQWPATLVQPVGSPLSLECTVEGTSNPNLYWYRQAAGRGLQLLFYSVGIGQISSEVPQNLSASRPQDRQFILSSKKLLLSDSGFYLCAWSVWSSEGYGYTFGSGTRLTVV.

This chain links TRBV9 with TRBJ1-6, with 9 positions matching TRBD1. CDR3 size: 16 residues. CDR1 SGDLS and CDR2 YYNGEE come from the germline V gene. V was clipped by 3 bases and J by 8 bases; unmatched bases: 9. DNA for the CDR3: TGTGCCAGCAGCGCCACAGGGGGCTTAGGTGATTCACCCCTCCACTTT. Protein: CASSATGGLGDSPLHF.

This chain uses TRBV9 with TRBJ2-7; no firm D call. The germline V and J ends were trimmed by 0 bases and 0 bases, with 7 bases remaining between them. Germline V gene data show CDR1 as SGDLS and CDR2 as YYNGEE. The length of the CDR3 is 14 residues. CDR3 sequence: CASSVGAFSYEQYF. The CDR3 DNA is TGTGCCAGCAGCGTAGGCGCATTCTCCTACGAGCAGTACTTC.

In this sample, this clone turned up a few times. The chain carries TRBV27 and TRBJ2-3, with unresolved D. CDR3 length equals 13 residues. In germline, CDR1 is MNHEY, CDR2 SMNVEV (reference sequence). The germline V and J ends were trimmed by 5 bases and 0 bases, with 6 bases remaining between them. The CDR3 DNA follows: TGTGCCAGCAGTCTGAGTAGCACAGATACGCAGTATTTT. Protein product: CASSLSSTDTQYF.

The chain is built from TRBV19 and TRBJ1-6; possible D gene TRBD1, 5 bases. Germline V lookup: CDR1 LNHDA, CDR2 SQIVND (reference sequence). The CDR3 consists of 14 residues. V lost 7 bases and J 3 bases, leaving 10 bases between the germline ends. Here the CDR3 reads CASTRQGYNSPLHF. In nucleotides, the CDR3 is TGTGCCAGTACCCGCCAGGGCTATAATTCACCCCTCCACTTT.

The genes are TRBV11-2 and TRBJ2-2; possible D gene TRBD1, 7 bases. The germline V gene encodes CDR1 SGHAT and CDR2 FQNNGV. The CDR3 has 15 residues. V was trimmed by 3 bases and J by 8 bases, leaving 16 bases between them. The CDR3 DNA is TGTGCCAGCAGCTTCGAGGGGGCGGGATCTGGGGAGCTGTTTTTT. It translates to CASSFEGAGSGELFF.